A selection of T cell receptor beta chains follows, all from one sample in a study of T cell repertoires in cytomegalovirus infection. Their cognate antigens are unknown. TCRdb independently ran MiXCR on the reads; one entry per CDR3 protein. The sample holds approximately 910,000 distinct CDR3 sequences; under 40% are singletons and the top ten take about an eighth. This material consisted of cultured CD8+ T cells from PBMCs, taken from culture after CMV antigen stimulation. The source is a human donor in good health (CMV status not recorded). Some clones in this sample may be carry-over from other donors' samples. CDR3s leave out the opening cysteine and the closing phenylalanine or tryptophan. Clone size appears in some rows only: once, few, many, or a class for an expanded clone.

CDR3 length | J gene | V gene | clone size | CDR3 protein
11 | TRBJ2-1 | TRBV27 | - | ASSFISDRDQF
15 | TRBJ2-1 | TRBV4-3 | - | ASSQEISGQVYNEQF
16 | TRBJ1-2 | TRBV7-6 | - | ASSSQRQGAGSDYGYT
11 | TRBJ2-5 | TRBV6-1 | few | ASSSYPQETQY
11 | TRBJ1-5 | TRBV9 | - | ASSATLNQPQH
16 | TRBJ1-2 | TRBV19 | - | ASSIDNRDRGFNYGYT
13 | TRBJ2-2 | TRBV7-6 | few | ASSPGAGRTGELF
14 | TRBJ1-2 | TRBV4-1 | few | ASSQAPQGANYGYT
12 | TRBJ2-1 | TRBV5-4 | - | ASSFRRGDIEQF
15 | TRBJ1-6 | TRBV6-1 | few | ASSEWSPETGNSPLH
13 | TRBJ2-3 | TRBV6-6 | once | ASSPTGESPDTQY
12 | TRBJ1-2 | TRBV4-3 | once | ASSPGGGHEGYT
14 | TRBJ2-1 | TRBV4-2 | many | ASSQDRLAGYNEQF
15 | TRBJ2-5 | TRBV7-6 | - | ASSFGVFRDGQETQY
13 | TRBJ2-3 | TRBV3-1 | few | ASSQATGLTDTQY
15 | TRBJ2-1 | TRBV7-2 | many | ASTGTLRDRGYNEQF
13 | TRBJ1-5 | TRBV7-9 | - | ASSSPTGTDQPQH
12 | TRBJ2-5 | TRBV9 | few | ASSVFAGGGTQY
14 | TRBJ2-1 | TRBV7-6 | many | ASSPRTSGGNNEQF
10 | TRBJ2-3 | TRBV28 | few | ASSPPLDTQY
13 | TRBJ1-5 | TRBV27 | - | ASSSLGRDNQPQH
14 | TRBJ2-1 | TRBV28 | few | ASSFTTSGGSNEQF
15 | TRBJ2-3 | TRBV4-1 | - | ASSPWSRMGSTDTQY
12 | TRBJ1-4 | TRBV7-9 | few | ASSLTGRNEKLF
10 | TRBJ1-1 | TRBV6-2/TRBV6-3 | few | ASSYGDPEAF
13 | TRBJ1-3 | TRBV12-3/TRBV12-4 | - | ASSGTGGTGNTIY